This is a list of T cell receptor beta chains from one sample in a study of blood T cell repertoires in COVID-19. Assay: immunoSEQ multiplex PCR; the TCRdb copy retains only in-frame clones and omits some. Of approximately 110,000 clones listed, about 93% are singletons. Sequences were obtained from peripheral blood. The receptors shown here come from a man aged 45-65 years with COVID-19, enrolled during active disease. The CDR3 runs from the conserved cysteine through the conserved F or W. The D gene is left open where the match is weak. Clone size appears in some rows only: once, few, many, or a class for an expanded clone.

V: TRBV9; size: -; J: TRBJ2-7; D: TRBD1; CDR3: CASSGPGTETSYEQYF; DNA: TGTGCCAGCAGCGGACCCGGGACAGAAACCTCCTACGAGCAGTACTTC
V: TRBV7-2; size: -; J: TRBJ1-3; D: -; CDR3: CASSLAQENTIYF; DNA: TGTGCCAGCAGCTTAGCACAAGAAAACACCATATATTTT
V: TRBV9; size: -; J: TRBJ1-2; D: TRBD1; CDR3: CASSGDRGRGYTF; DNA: TGTGCCAGCAGCGGGGACAGGGGGCGTGGCTACACCTTC
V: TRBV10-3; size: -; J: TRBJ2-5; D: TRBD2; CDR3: CAISEGLGRTQYF; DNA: TGTGCCATCAGTGAGGGACTAGGAAGGACCCAGTACTTC
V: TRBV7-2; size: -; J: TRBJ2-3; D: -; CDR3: CASSNETSTDTQYF; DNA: TGTGCCAGCAGCAACGAGACTAGCACAGATACGCAGTATTTT
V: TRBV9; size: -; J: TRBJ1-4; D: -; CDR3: CASSVAGGRGEKLFF; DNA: TGTGCCAGCAGCGTAGCCGGAGGGCGGGGAGAAAAACTGTTTTTT
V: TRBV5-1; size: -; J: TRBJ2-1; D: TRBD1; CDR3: CASSGGGTGVYNEQFF; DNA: TGCGCCAGCAGCGGAGGGGGGACAGGGGTTTACAATGAGCAGTTCTTC
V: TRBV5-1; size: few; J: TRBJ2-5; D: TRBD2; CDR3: CASSRTSGRSRGETQYF; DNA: TGCGCCAGCAGCCGGACTAGCGGGAGGAGTCGTGGAGAGACCCAGTACTTC
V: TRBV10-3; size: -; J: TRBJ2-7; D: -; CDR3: CAIRDSYEQYF; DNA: TGTGCCATCCGGGACTCCTACGAGCAGTACTTC
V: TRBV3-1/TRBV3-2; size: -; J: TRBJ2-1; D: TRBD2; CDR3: CASRRTSGSYEQFF; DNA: TGTGCCAGCAGAAGGACTAGCGGGAGTTATGAGCAGTTCTTC
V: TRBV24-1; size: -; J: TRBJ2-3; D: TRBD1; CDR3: CATSDFPPGQVTDTQYF; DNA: TGTGCCACCAGTGATTTCCCCCCGGGACAGGTCACAGATACGCAGTATTTT
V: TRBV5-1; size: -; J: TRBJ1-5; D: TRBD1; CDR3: CASSPGQGGQPQHF; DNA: TGCGCCAGCAGCCCGGGACAGGGTGGTCAGCCCCAGCATTTT
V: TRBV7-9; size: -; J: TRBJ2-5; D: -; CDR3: CASSLSRGEETQYF; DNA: TGTGCCAGCAGCTTATCCAGGGGCGAAGAGACCCAGTACTTC
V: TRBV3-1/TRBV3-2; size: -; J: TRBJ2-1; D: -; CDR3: CASSQDWVYNEQFF; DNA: TGTGCCAGCAGCCAGGACTGGGTTTACAATGAGCAGTTCTTC
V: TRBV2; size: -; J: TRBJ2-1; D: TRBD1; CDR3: CASGDRGRGEQFF; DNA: TGTGCCAGCGGGGACAGGGGGCGAGGCGAGCAGTTCTTC
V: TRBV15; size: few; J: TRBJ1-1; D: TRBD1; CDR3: CATSREGTGGTEAFF; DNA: TGTGCCACCAGCAGGGAAGGGACAGGGGGAACTGAAGCTTTCTTT
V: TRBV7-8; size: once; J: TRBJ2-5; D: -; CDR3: CASSLTGVQETQYF; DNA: TGTGCCAGCAGCTTAACAGGAGTTCAAGAGACCCAGTACTTC
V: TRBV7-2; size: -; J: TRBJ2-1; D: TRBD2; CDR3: CASSRPLASYNEQFF; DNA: TGTGCCAGCAGCCGCCCACTAGCGAGTTACAATGAGCAGTTCTTC
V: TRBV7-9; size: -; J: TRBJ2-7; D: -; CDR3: CASSLVQGTNEQYF; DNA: TGTGCCAGCAGCTTAGTACAGGGTACTAACGAGCAGTACTTC
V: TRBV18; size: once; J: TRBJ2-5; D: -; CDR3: CASSRGDSQETQYF; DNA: TGTGCCAGCTCACGGGGGGACAGCCAAGAGACCCAGTACTTC
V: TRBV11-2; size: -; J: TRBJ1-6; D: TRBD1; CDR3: CASSQTGTNSPLHF; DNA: TGTGCCAGCAGCCAGACAGGGACAAATTCACCCCTCCACTTT
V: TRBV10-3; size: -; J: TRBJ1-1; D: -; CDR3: CAISGAPTEAFF; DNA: TGTGCCATCAGTGGGGCTCCCACTGAAGCTTTCTTT
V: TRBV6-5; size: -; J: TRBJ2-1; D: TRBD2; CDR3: CVSRRGRGDEQFF; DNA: TGTGTCAGCAGACGCGGGAGAGGGGATGAGCAGTTCTTC
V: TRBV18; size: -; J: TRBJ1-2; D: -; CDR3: CASSPSTGGYTF; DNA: TGTGCCAGCTCACCATCAACAGGGGGCTACACCTTC
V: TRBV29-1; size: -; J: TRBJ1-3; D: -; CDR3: CSPFSSGNTIYF; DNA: TGCAGCCCCTTTTCCTCTGGAAACACCATATATTTT
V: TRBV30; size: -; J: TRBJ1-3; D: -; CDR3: CAWSFGISGNTIYF; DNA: TGTGCCTGGAGTTTCGGGATCTCTGGAAACACCATATATTTT
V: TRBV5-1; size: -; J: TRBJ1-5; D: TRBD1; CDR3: CASSMTGDQPQHF; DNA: TGCGCCAGCAGTATGACAGGGGATCAGCCCCAGCATTTT
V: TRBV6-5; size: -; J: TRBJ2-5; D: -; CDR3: CASSRRAGQETQYF; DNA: TGTGCCAGCAGCCGGAGGGCGGGACAAGAGACCCAGTACTTC
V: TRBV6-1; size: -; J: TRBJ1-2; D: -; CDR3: CASSEGLTYGYTF; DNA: TGTGCCAGCAGTGAAGGCCTGACTTATGGCTACACCTTC
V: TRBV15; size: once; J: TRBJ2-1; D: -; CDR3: CATSSSGTNNEQFF; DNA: TGTGCCACCAGCAGCAGCGGGACAAACAATGAGCAGTTCTTC
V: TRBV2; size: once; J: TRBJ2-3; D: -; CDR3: CASSVLLGLLDTQYF; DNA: TGTGCCAGCAGTGTCCTTCTGGGCCTCTTAGATACGCAGTATTTT
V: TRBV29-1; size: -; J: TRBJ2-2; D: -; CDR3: CSVEVGSIIGTGELFF; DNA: TGCAGCGTTGAGGTGGGGAGTATAATAGGCACCGGGGAGCTGTTTTTT
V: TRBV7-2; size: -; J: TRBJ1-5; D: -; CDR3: CASSLVLNQPQHF; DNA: TGTGCCAGCAGCTTAGTCCTAAATCAGCCCCAGCATTTT
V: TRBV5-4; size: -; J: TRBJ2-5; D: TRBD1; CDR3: CASRSGQIQETQYF; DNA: TGTGCCAGCAGATCGGGACAGATCCAAGAGACCCAGTACTTC
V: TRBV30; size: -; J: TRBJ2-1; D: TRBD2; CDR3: CAWSSGTAYNEQFF; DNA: TGTGCCTGGAGTAGCGGGACCGCTTACAATGAGCAGTTCTTC
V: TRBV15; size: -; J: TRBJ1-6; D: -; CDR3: CATSRDRLSPLHF; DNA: TGTGCCACCAGCAGAGATCGACTTTCACCCCTCCACTTT
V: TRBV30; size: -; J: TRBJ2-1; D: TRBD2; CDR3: CAWSFGLAGINEQFF; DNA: TGTGCCTGGAGTTTCGGACTAGCGGGGATCAATGAGCAGTTCTTC
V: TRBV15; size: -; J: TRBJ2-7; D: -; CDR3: CATSQAGTYEQYF; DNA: TGTGCCACCAGCCAGGCGGGAACCTACGAGCAGTACTTC
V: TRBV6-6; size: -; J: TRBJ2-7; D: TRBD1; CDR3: CASSPLTGGDSAQYF; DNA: TGTGCCAGCAGTCCACTGACAGGGGGCGATTCGGCGCAGTACTTC
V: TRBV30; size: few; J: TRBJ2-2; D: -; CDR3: CAWSVRASTGELFF; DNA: TGTGCCTGGAGTGTACGCGCGAGCACCGGGGAGCTGTTTTTT
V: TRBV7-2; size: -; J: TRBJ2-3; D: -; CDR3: CASSSSTSTDTQYF; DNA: TGTGCCAGCAGCTCATCGACTAGCACAGATACGCAGTATTTT
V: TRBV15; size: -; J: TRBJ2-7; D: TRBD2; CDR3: CATSRDRGSGTAQYYEQYF; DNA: TGTGCCACCAGCAGAGATCGGGGTAGCGGGACGGCACAATACTACGAGCAGTACTTC
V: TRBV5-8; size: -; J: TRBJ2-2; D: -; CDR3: CASTREPGELFF; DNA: TGTGCCAGCACGAGGGAACCCGGGGAGCTGTTTTTT
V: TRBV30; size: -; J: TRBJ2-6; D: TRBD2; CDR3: CAWSVGVAGDAGANVLTF; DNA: TGTGCCTGGAGTGTGGGAGTAGCGGGAGATGCTGGGGCCAACGTCCTGACTTTC
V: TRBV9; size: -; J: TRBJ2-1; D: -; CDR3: CASSVEERATMKQFF; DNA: TGTGCCAGCAGCGTAGAGGAGCGGGCCACAATGAAGCAGTTCTTC
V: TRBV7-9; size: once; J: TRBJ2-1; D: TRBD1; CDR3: CASSSHRGWAENEQFF; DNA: TGTGCCAGCAGCTCCCACAGGGGGTGGGCAGAGAATGAGCAGTTCTTC
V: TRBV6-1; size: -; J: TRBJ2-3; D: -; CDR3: CASSEGTSTDTQYF; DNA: TGTGCCAGCAGTGAAGGGACTAGCACAGATACGCAGTATTTT
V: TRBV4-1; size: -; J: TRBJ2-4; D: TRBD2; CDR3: CASSQDFPTSGTPDQYF; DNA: TGCGCCAGCAGCCAAGATTTCCCCACTAGCGGGACCCCCGACCAGTACTTC